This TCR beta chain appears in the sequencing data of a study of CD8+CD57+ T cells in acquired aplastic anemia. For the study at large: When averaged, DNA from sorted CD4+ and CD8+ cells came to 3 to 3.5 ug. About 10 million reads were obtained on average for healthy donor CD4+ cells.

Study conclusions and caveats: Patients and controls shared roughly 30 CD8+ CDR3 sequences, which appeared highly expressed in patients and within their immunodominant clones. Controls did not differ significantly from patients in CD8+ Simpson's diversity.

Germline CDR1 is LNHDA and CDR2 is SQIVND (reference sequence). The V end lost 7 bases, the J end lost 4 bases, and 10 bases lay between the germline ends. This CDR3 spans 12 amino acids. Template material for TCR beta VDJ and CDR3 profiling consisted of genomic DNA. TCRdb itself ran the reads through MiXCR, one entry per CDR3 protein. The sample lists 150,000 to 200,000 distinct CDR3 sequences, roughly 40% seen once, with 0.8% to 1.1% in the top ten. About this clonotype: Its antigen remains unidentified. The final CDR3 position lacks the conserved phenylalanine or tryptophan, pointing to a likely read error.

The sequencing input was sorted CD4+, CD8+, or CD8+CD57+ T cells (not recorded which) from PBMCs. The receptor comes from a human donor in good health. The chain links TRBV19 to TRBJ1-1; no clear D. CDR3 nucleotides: TGTGCCAGTAACCTTTGGGGCACTGAAGCTTTCTTA. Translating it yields CASNLWGTEAFL.